This T cell receptor beta chain emerged from a study of shared clonotypes between healthy human individuals. Deep was the level at which the assay was run. Every subset's genomic DNA went evenly onto several immunoSEQ plates. Sorted-subset replicate PCRs used roughly 210 ng of genomic DNA. This amount corresponded to some 30,000 T cell genomes. Profiled with immunoSEQ multiplex PCR; TCRdb holds only in-frame clones, not every one. The sample contains approximately 2.5 million clones, roughly 93% of which appear only once. Germline CDR1 is SGHDN and CDR2 is FVKESK. Trimming removed 3 bases from V and 0 bases from J; junction bases left unmatched: 10. The CDR3 has 19 amino acids.

V usage is TRBV14 and J usage is TRBJ2-4; 11 nucleotides line up with TRBD2. This clonotype was obtained from a man aged 18 to 30 in good health. Some clones in this sample may be carry-over from other donors' samples. Sequencing used naive CD4+ T cells from PBMCs. Specified subset: CD45RA+ positively selected. CDR3 in amino acids: CASSQGAGTSGIAKNIQYF. Here the CDR3 DNA reads TGTGCCAGCAGCCAGGGAGCCGGGACTAGCGGAATAGCCAAAAACATTCAGTACTTC.